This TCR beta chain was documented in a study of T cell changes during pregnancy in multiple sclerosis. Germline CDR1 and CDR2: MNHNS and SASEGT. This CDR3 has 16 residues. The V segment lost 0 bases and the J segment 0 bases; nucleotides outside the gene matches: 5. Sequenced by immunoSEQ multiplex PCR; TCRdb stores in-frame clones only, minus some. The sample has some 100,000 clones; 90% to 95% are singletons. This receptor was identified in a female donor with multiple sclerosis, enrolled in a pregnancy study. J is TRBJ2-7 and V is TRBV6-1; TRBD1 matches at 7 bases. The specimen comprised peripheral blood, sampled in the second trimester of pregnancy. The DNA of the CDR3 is TGTGCCAGCAGTGAAGCGCTTGGGGACAGCTCCTACGAGCAGTACTTC. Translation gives CASSEALGDSSYEQYF.